This TCR beta chain originates from a study of blood T cell repertoires in COVID-19. For the study at large: The study drew acute and convalescent COVID-19 samples from the United States, Italy and Spain.

Using immunoSEQ multiplex PCR, the repertoire was profiled, and TCRdb retains in-frame clones only, with some absent. The sample lists about 36,000 clones; about three quarters were seen once. Germline assignment: CDR1 MNHNS and CDR2 SASEGT. Trimming cost V 0 bases and J 5 bases; bases outside gene matches: 3. The CDR3 is made up of 14 amino acids. The TCR originated in a man between 65 and 85 years old with COVID-19, enrolled during active disease. The source material was peripheral blood. The V call is TRBV6-1, the J call TRBJ1-2; 7 nucleotides agree with TRBD1. CDR3 residues: CASSEAGQLYGYTF. CDR3 in DNA: TGTGCCAGCAGTGAAGCGGGACAGCTGTATGGCTACACCTTC.